These T cell receptor beta chains were read from a single sample in a study of shared clonotypes between healthy human individuals. The protocol was immunoSEQ multiplex PCR, while the TCRdb copy is restricted to in-frame clones and leaves out a portion. The sample has some 1 million clones; about 76% are singletons. Sequencing was carried out using memory CD4+ T cells sorted from blood. The receptor source for this set is a man aged 18 to 29 in good health. CDR3s include the opening cysteine and the closing phenylalanine or tryptophan. The D gene is left open where the match is weak. Some rows have no size entry. The others give once, few or many, or a class for an expanded clone.

size	D	V	J	CDR3	DNA
-	TRBD2	TRBV28	TRBJ2-5	CASSSGGPRETQYF	TGTGCCAGCAGTTCGGGAGGGCCAAGAGAGACCCAGTACTTC
-	-	TRBV5-5	TRBJ1-2	CASSMALDGYTF	TGTGCCAGCAGCATGGCCCTTGATGGCTACACCTTC
few	-	TRBV14	TRBJ2-3	CASSQTGLASDTQYF	TGTGCCAGCAGCCAAACAGGCCTCGCCTCTGATACGCAGTATTTT
once	TRBD2	TRBV5-6	TRBJ2-7	CASSLGLAGEINLLYF	TGTGCCAGCAGCTTGGGGCTAGCGGGAGAGATAAACTTGCTGTACTTC
-	-	TRBV10-2	TRBJ1-6	CASSEDTVSSYNSPLHF	TGCGCCAGCAGTGAGGATACGGTGAGCTCCTATAATTCACCCCTCCACTTT
-	TRBD2	TRBV19	TRBJ2-3	CASSTRTSGTTDTQYF	TGTGCCAGTAGTACGCGGACTAGCGGGACCACAGATACGCAGTATTTT
-	-	TRBV5-4	TRBJ2-7	CASSYPGGPDYEQYF	TGTGCCAGCAGCTATCCAGGCGGGCCGGACTACGAGCAGTACTTC
-	-	TRBV2	TRBJ1-5	CASSAGQTNQPQHF	TGTGCCAGCAGCGCTGGACAGACCAATCAGCCCCAGCATTTT
few	TRBD1	TRBV28	TRBJ2-1	CASSFSPGQGNNEQFF	TGTGCCAGCAGTTTTTCACCGGGACAGGGAAACAATGAGCAGTTCTTC
once	TRBD2	TRBV30	TRBJ2-1	CAWSAGTSGSNEQFF	TGTGCCTGGAGCGCCGGGACTAGCGGGAGCAATGAGCAGTTCTTC
-	-	TRBV20-1	TRBJ1-1	CSASGPQGAFF	TGCAGTGCTTCGGGGCCTCAGGGAGCTTTCTTT
-	-	TRBV6-5	TRBJ2-2	CASSYSMATNTGELFF	TGTGCCAGCAGTTACTCAATGGCCACGAACACCGGGGAGCTGTTTTTT
many	-	TRBV5-4	TRBJ1-2	CASSTDAGLGNYGYTF	TGTGCCAGCAGCACTGATGCGGGACTGGGAAACTATGGCTACACCTTC
-	TRBD2	TRBV4-1	TRBJ2-7	CASSREATSGGSRDEQYF	TGCGCCAGCAGCCGAGAAGCGACTAGCGGGGGCTCACGGGACGAGCAGTACTTC
once	-	TRBV5-4	TRBJ2-6	CASSLAAGSSGANVLTF	TGTGCCAGCAGCTTGGCGGCAGGAAGCTCTGGGGCCAACGTCCTGACTTTC
once	TRBD2	TRBV28	TRBJ2-3	CASSLSSGGSPSIVASEYF	TGTGCCAGCAGTTTATCCTCGGGGGGTAGCCCTTCTATAGTCGCATCGGAGTATTTT